This T cell receptor (beta chain) was identified in a study of PD-L1 blockade in urothelial cancer. For the study at large: Patients, treated from about 2014 onward, received atezolizumab 1,200 mg intravenously every 3 weeks. Individuals in the cohort had been given 0 to 3 earlier chemotherapy regimens.

Sequencing was performed with immunoSEQ multiplex PCR; in TCRdb, only in-frame clones are kept and a portion is missing. This sample carries 90,000 or so clones, more than 70% of them seen once, and the ten largest clones take 0.97%. Time point specified: pretreatment peripheral blood. Per the germline V gene, CDR1 is SGHRS and CDR2 is YFSETQ. The V gene end was trimmed by 1 base and the J gene end by 1 base; junction bases not matched to a gene: 11. The CDR3 is made up of 18 amino acids. The chain combines TRBV5-1 with TRBJ1-1; 9 positions agree with TRBD1. This specimen was PBMCs, taken around atezolizumab (anti-PD-L1) treatment. This sequence originates from a woman older than 75 with urothelial cancer. The CDR3 DNA is TGCGCCAGCAGCTTGAGCCCGGGACAGGGAGGGGGGAACACTGAAGCTTTCTTT. As protein: CASSLSPGQGGGNTEAFF.